This T cell receptor (beta chain) was observed in a study of T cells in Graves' hyperthyroidism and ophthalmopathy. Notes on this clonotype: Its antigen is not known.

Researchers took RNA transcripts and amplified the TCR beta CDR3 regions from them. When the TCR CDR3 underwent first-round RT-PCR, the HTBI primer set was used. TCRdb independently ran MiXCR on the multiplex PCR reads; one entry per CDR3 protein. The sample has about 560,000 distinct CDR3 sequences, 16% seen once; the top ten hold 18%. Findings and limits, study-wide: From stable hyperthyroidism, ophthalmopathy was set apart by a 13 V-J model.

The CDR3 totals 14 residues. V was pared by 5 bases and J by 6 bases, with 14 bases between. Germline V gene sequence: CDR1 KGHSH, CDR2 LQKENI. Every diagnosis used clinical symptoms, serum thyroxine and TRAb, thyroid ultrasound and orbital computed tomography. PBMCs were derived from under 13 ml fresh peripheral blood. The chain employs TRBV18 and TRBJ2-4; D possibly uses TRBD1 or TRBD2 (5 bases each). The sample taken for sequencing was blood. This sequence was found in a woman under 30 with Graves' hyperthyroidism. The CDR3 is CASSSAGTINIQYF. CDR3 DNA sequence: TGTGCCAGCTCATCGGCCGGGACCATAAACATTCAGTACTTC.